The rows below give T cell receptor beta chains drawn from one sample of a study of cytomegalovirus exposure and HLA in healthy donors. Assay used: immunoSEQ multiplex PCR; TCRdb lists only in-frame clones, some missing. The sample consists of roughly 220,000 clones, 75% to 85% of them appearing once. The sequenced material came from PBMCs. These receptors were taken from a woman aged 40 to 49 in good health and CMV-seronegative. Both conserved end residues are part of each CDR3. Each record gives: J gene, D gene, clone size, V gene, CDR3 protein, CDR3 DNA. D genes are given only for firm matches. Only some rows state a clone size, as once, few, many or a class for expanded clones.

J gene: TRBJ1-1; D gene: NA; clone size: NA; V gene: TRBV7-2; CDR3 protein: CASSLGTGRNTEAFF; CDR3 DNA: TGTGCCAGCAGCTTAGGCACAGGGAGGAACACTGAAGCTTTCTTT
J gene: TRBJ1-2; D gene: NA; clone size: NA; V gene: TRBV5-1; CDR3 protein: CASSFNPLDSQVYGYTF; CDR3 DNA: TGCGCCAGCAGCTTCAACCCCCTGGACAGCCAGGTCTATGGCTACACCTTC
J gene: TRBJ1-2; D gene: TRBD1; clone size: NA; V gene: TRBV18; CDR3 protein: CASSPLPGTANYGYTF; CDR3 DNA: TGTGCCAGCTCACCTTTACCCGGGACAGCTAACTATGGCTACACCTTC
J gene: TRBJ1-4; D gene: TRBD1; clone size: NA; V gene: TRBV5-4; CDR3 protein: CASFWGTGREKLFF; CDR3 DNA: TGTGCCAGCTTCTGGGGGACAGGGAGGGAAAAACTGTTTTTT
J gene: TRBJ2-3; D gene: NA; clone size: NA; V gene: TRBV5-1; CDR3 protein: CASSLVSLGPDTQYF; CDR3 DNA: TGCGCCAGCAGCTTGGTTTCACTAGGTCCCGATACGCAGTATTTT
J gene: TRBJ2-5; D gene: TRBD1; clone size: NA; V gene: TRBV5-1; CDR3 protein: CASSSGQGRLGETQYF; CDR3 DNA: TGCGCCAGCAGCTCAGGACAGGGCCGGCTTGGGGAGACCCAGTACTTC
J gene: TRBJ2-5; D gene: TRBD1; clone size: NA; V gene: TRBV29-1; CDR3 protein: CSVTPWDSVEQYF; CDR3 DNA: TGCAGCGTGACCCCATGGGACAGTGTTGAGCAGTACTTC
J gene: TRBJ2-3; D gene: TRBD2; clone size: NA; V gene: TRBV9; CDR3 protein: CASSDPFFGTSGIDTQYF; CDR3 DNA: TGTGCCAGCAGCGACCCATTTTTCGGGACTAGCGGTATAGATACGCAGTATTTT
J gene: TRBJ2-1; D gene: TRBD2; clone size: few; V gene: TRBV4-1; CDR3 protein: CASSQEWTSNEQFF; CDR3 DNA: TGCGCCAGCAGCCAAGAGTGGACTAGCAATGAGCAGTTCTTC
J gene: TRBJ2-3; D gene: TRBD1; clone size: NA; V gene: TRBV5-1; CDR3 protein: CVSSSGQGEDTQYF; CDR3 DNA: TGCGTCAGCAGCTCCGGACAGGGGGAAGATACGCAGTATTTT
J gene: TRBJ2-1; D gene: NA; clone size: NA; V gene: TRBV5-5; CDR3 protein: CASSLGGLVNEQFF; CDR3 DNA: TGTGCCAGCAGCTTGGGGGGGCTGGTGAATGAGCAGTTCTTC
J gene: TRBJ2-7; D gene: NA; clone size: NA; V gene: TRBV19; CDR3 protein: CASSSLNSGLGYEQYF; CDR3 DNA: TGTGCCAGTAGTTCCCTAAATTCAGGGCTAGGGTACGAGCAGTACTTC
J gene: TRBJ2-2; D gene: TRBD1; clone size: NA; V gene: TRBV11-1; CDR3 protein: CASSVRDRGTGELFF; CDR3 DNA: TGTGCCAGCAGCGTCCGGGACAGGGGGACCGGGGAGCTGTTTTTT
J gene: TRBJ2-3; D gene: TRBD2; clone size: once; V gene: TRBV5-6; CDR3 protein: CASSLVTTSGSGTDTQYF; CDR3 DNA: TGTGCCAGCAGCTTGGTAACTACTAGCGGGAGTGGGACAGATACGCAGTATTTT
J gene: TRBJ2-1; D gene: TRBD2; clone size: few; V gene: TRBV5-1; CDR3 protein: CASSLVTSGSYEQFF; CDR3 DNA: TGCGCCAGCAGCTTGGTAACTAGCGGGAGCTATGAGCAGTTCTTC
J gene: TRBJ2-1; D gene: NA; clone size: once; V gene: TRBV29-1; CDR3 protein: CSGGQFNEQFF; CDR3 DNA: TGCAGCGGAGGACAGTTCAATGAGCAGTTCTTC
J gene: TRBJ1-5; D gene: NA; clone size: NA; V gene: TRBV18; CDR3 protein: CASSSGPAGDHQPQHF; CDR3 DNA: TGTGCCAGCTCCTCGGGACCCGCAGGGGATCATCAGCCCCAGCATTTT
J gene: TRBJ1-1; D gene: TRBD1; clone size: NA; V gene: TRBV6-5; CDR3 protein: CASRYGTANTEAFF; CDR3 DNA: TGTGCCAGCAGGTACGGGACAGCGAACACTGAAGCTTTCTTT
J gene: TRBJ1-5; D gene: NA; clone size: NA; V gene: TRBV4-2; CDR3 protein: CASSPGGGNQPQHF; CDR3 DNA: TGTGCCAGCAGCCCCGGGGGGGGCAATCAGCCCCAGCATTTT
J gene: TRBJ2-3; D gene: TRBD2; clone size: NA; V gene: TRBV28; CDR3 protein: CASSRRTSGSGYTQYF; CDR3 DNA: TGTGCCAGCAGTCGACGGACTAGCGGGAGTGGGTATACGCAGTATTTT
J gene: TRBJ2-3; D gene: TRBD2; clone size: NA; V gene: TRBV18; CDR3 protein: CASSPPIPGTSGSNTQYF; CDR3 DNA: TGTGCCAGCTCACCTCCGATACCCGGGACTAGCGGGAGTAATACGCAGTATTTT
J gene: TRBJ2-1; D gene: TRBD2; clone size: NA; V gene: TRBV2; CDR3 protein: CASSRTSGRGMGQFF; CDR3 DNA: TGTGCCAGCTCCCGTACTAGCGGGAGGGGGATGGGGCAGTTCTTC
J gene: TRBJ1-3; D gene: TRBD1; clone size: NA; V gene: TRBV7-8; CDR3 protein: CASSLVQRGPGNTIYF; CDR3 DNA: TGTGCCAGCAGCTTAGTTCAAAGGGGGCCTGGAAACACCATATATTTT